Following are 18 T cell receptor beta chains from one sample sequenced in a study of Graves' ophthalmopathy and Graves' hyperthyroidism. Amplification from RNA transcripts yielded the TCR beta CDR3 regions. After a first-round RT-PCR with HTBI primers, a second-round multiplex PCR was run. TCRdb re-called the multiplex PCR reads with MiXCR, one entry per CDR3 protein. This table has some 1.1 million distinct CDR3 sequences, 36% appearing once. Material: peripheral blood or thyroid tissue (not recorded which). These receptors all stem from an adult man with Graves' hyperthyroidism.

The chain is built from TRBV10-3 and TRBJ1-6; 9 nucleotides agree with TRBD1. Germline-derived CDR1 and CDR2 are ENHRY and SYGVKD. Trimming removed 2 bases from V and 8 bases from J; junction bases left unmatched: 7. The CDR3 covers 16 residues. The DNA for the CDR3 is TGTGCCATCAGTGAGCTGGGGGACAGGGTGGATTCACCCCTCCACTTT. Translating gives CAISELGDRVDSPLHF.

In nucleotides, the CDR3 is TGTGCCAGTAGTACCTTGACTAGCGGGAGTCCCTACGAGCAGTACTTC. Its protein is CASSTLTSGSPYEQYF. This chain connects TRBV19 to TRBJ2-7; 12 positions match TRBD2. The junction had 6 bases not matched to a gene; V was cut back by 4 bases and J by 2 bases. The length of the CDR3 is 16 residues. The germline gives CDR1 LNHDA, CDR2 SQIVND (reference sequence).

The chain links TRBV28 to TRBJ1-3; possible D gene TRBD1, 6 bases. Trimming removed 2 bases from V and 2 bases from J, with 10 bases in between. CDR3 length: 15 residues. CDR1 is MDHEN and CDR2 is SYDVKM in the germline V gene. As DNA, the CDR3 is TGTGCCAGCAGTTTAGCCTCAGGGGCTGGAAACACCATATATTTT. Translating gives CASSLASGAGNTIYF. Full variable domain (rest looked up from reference TRBV28 and TRBJ1-3): DVKVTQSSRYLVKRTGEKVFLECVQDMDHENMFWYRQDPGLGLRLIYFSYDVKMKEKGDIPEGYSVSREKKERFSLILESASTNQTSMYLCASSLASGAGNTIYFGEGSWLTVV.

J is TRBJ2-7 and V is TRBV10-3; D gene unclear. From germline, CDR1 is ENHRY and CDR2 SYGVKD. Trimming cost V 2 bases and J 0 bases, with 8 bases left between them. The CDR3 contains 14 residues. The CDR3 DNA reads TGTGCCATCAGTGAGCGAGTCAGCTCCTACGAGCAGTACTTC. Translated: CAISERVSSYEQYF.

This clonotype was recorded many times. This rearrangement joins TRBV12-3 or TRBV12-4 to TRBJ1-2; tentative D call: TRBD1 (6 bases). Deletions cut 2 bases from V and 8 bases from J, with 18 bases between. The CDR3 loop spans 15 amino acids. In DNA, the CDR3 is TGTGCCAGCAGTTTATCAGGGGACGGGGCTCGAGGCTACACCTTC. Translated: CASSLSGDGARGYTF.

This clonotype was detected many times. CDR3 amino acids: CSVVSGIVTYEQYF. The CDR3 nucleotides are TGCAGCGTTGTTAGCGGGATTGTAACCTACGAGCAGTACTTC. This chain joins TRBV29-1 and TRBJ2-7, with TRBD2 matching 8 bases. Per the germline V gene, CDR1 is SQVTM and CDR2 is ANQGSEA. The CDR3 has 14 amino acids. Trimming took 4 bases from V and 2 from J; bases not matched to a gene: 7.

A remark on this clonotype: A much larger clone sits a single nucleotide away, making a read error possible. The rearrangement links TRBV20-1 to TRBJ2-7; 8 bases are a match to TRBD2. Trimming cost V 6 bases and J 4 bases; bases outside gene matches: 8. The CDR3 runs 13 residues. Germline CDR1 and CDR2: DFQATT and SNEGSKA (reference sequence). The DNA of the CDR3 is TGCAGTGCCCCGAGCGGGGGTAGGTACGAGCAGTACTTC. Amino acids: CSAPSGGRYEQYF.

V gene TRBV7-2 combines with J gene TRBJ2-2; a weak D match, TRBD2 (5 bases). Germline assignment: CDR1 SGHTA and CDR2 FQGNSA. The CDR3 runs to 15 residues. Trimming pared 4 bases from V and 4 bases from J, leaving 13 bases between. CDR3 sequence (DNA): TGTGCCAGCAGCTCCACTGCGGGTGGCACCGGGGAGCTGTTTTTT. Protein product: CASSSTAGGTGELFF.

The CDR3 reads CASVDGTYGYTF. CDR3 DNA: TGTGCCAGCGTTGACGGGACCTATGGCTACACCTTC. The V and J genes are TRBV25-1 and TRBJ1-2; a weak D match, TRBD1 (5 bases). V lost 8 bases and J 4 bases, leaving 11 bases between the germline ends. The CDR3 length is 12 residues. Germline CDR1 is MGHDK and CDR2 is SYGVNS.

This clonotype was seen repeatedly, ten times or more. V usage is TRBV10-3 and J usage is TRBJ2-5; maybe TRBD1 (6 bases). The CDR3 covers 13 residues. Trimming cost V 7 bases and J 4 bases, with 13 bases left between them. Germline CDR1 is ENHRY and CDR2 is SYGVKD. CDR3 region: CAITNRERETQYF. Here the CDR3 DNA reads TGTGCCATCACCAACAGGGAAAGAGAGACCCAGTACTTC.

V and J are TRBV5-1 and TRBJ2-7; perhaps TRBD1 as D (5 bases). Germline V CDR1 and CDR2: SGHRS, YFSETQ. This CDR3 has 16 residues. V was trimmed by 4 bases and J by 2 bases, leaving 19 bases between them. CDR3 in amino acids: CASSEGFDRPPYEQYF. Here the CDR3 DNA reads TGCGCCAGCAGCGAAGGTTTCGACAGACCCCCCTACGAGCAGTACTTC. The variable domain in full, completed from reference TRBV5-1 and TRBJ2-7, reads KAGVTQTPRYLIKTRGQQVTLSCSPISGHRSVSWYQQTPGQGLQFLFEYFSETQRNKGNFPGRFSGRQFSNSRSEMNVSTLELGDSALYLCASSEGFDRPPYEQYFGPGTRLTVT.

V is TRBV2 and J is TRBJ1-5; tentative D call: TRBD1 (6 bases). Germline values: CDR1 SNHLY, CDR2 FYNNEI. Trimming pared 10 bases from V and 7 bases from J, leaving 17 bases between. CDR3 length: 13 residues. CDR3 sequence: CATAGADGQPQHF. The CDR3 bases are TGTGCCACCGCGGGGGCAGATGGGCAGCCCCAGCATTTT.

In its sample, this clonotype was seen a few times. The genes are TRBV5-1 and TRBJ2-7; possible D gene TRBD2, 5 bases. Germline V lookup: CDR1 SGHRS, CDR2 YFSETQ. The CDR3 runs to 16 residues. V lost 0 bases and J lost 5, with 18 bases in between. Written as DNA, the CDR3 is TGCGCCAGCAGCTTGGCGGGGTTAGGGAGAACCAACGAGCAGTACTTC. Residues: CASSLAGLGRTNEQYF.

Here the CDR3 DNA reads TGTGCCAGCAGTCAGACAGGGGCAAATCAGCCCCAGCATTTT. It yields the protein CASSQTGANQPQHF. This chain uses TRBV5-4 with TRBJ1-5; 8 bases match TRBD1. The CDR3 is made up of 14 amino acids. V was clipped by 5 bases and J by 4 bases; unmatched bases: 5. Germline assignment: CDR1 SGHNT and CDR2 YYREEE (reference sequence).

V is TRBV6-9 and J is TRBJ1-6; D is undetermined. In germline, CDR1 is MNHGY, CDR2 SVAAGI. Trimming removed 3 bases at V and 0 bases at J, with 9 bases between. CDR3 length: 16 amino acids. The CDR3 bases are TGTGCCAGCAGTTACAGTTTAAGCTCCTATAATTCACCCCTCCACTTT. This translates into CASSYSLSSYNSPLHF.

Only a few counts were recorded for this clonotype. The genes are TRBV27 and TRBJ2-7, with 12 bases matching TRBD2. With V trimmed by 5 bases and J by 7 bases, 9 bases remained unmatched. Germline CDR1 MNHEY, CDR2 SMNVEV (reference sequence). The CDR3 is made up of 15 amino acids. The CDR3 loop reads CASSGRTSGEFEQYF. CDR3 DNA: TGTGCCAGCAGTGGACGGACTAGCGGGGAGTTTGAGCAGTACTTC.

This chain connects TRBV29-1 to TRBJ2-3, with 9 bases lining up with TRBD2. Germline CDR1 is SQVTM and CDR2 is ANQGSEA. V was clipped by 3 bases and J by 2 bases; unmatched bases: 6. The CDR3 has 15 residues. CDR3 region: CSVDLASGNTDTQYF. The CDR3 DNA is TGCAGCGTTGATCTGGCTAGCGGGAACACAGATACGCAGTATTTT.

This clonotype was seen a handful of times. V is TRBV29-1 and J is TRBJ1-5, with 12 bases aligning to TRBD1. Germline CDR1 is SQVTM and CDR2 is ANQGSEA. This CDR3 contains 13 residues. Trimming cost V 6 bases and J 6 bases; bases outside gene matches: 3. CDR3 DNA sequence: TGCAGCGTACCGGGACAGGGGGCTCAGCCCCAGCATTTT. This sequence encodes CSVPGQGAQPQHF.